This section outlines one TCR beta chain sequence together with its context. This CDR3 is 12 amino acids long. From germline, CDR1 is SGDLS and CDR2 YYNGEE. V was pared by 4 bases and J by 8 bases, with 12 bases between. This record belongs to a study of T cell changes during pregnancy in multiple sclerosis. Here immunoSEQ multiplex PCR was the method, and the copy in TCRdb shows in-frame clones only, minus some. The sample consists of about 68,000 clones, 75% to 95% of them appearing once. V and J are TRBV9 and TRBJ1-2; D call uncertain. This sample comprised peripheral blood, obtained in the first trimester of pregnancy. This clonotype originated in a female donor with multiple sclerosis, enrolled in a pregnancy study. Written as DNA, the CDR3 is TGTGCCAGCAGCCCCCCCCTCGGGGGCTACACCTTC. It codes for CASSPPLGGYTF.